A single sample is the source of the 9 T cell receptor beta chains below, sequenced in a study of T cell responses to AZD1222 COVID-19 vaccine. Using immunoSEQ multiplex PCR, the repertoire was profiled, and TCRdb retains in-frame clones only, with some absent. The sample lists 95,000 to 100,000 clones, around 94% occurring once. Material: peripheral blood, obtained on day 0 of AZD1222 vaccination. The source is an adult in good health.

J is TRBJ1-1 and V is TRBV4-1; TRBD1 might be the D (6 bases). The V gene's germline CDR1 is MGHRA and CDR2 YSYEKL. CDR3 length: 16 residues. Trimming stripped 1 base from V and 4 bases from J, with 16 bases between. The CDR3 spells CASSQGPQGSGTEAFF. CDR3 sequence (DNA): TGCGCCAGCAGCCAAGGACCACAGGGATCGGGCACTGAAGCTTTCTTT.

This sequence joins TRBV5-1 and TRBJ2-3, with 10 bases fitting TRBD2. The CDR3 loop spans 16 amino acids. Trimming cost V 0 bases and J 4 bases; bases outside gene matches: 5. From germline, CDR1 is SGHRS and CDR2 YFSETQ. The chain's CDR3 is CASSLGGTSAADTQYF. The CDR3 DNA reads as TGCGCCAGCAGCTTGGGAGGGACTAGCGCAGCAGATACGCAGTATTTT.

This chain uses TRBV7-2 with TRBJ2-5, with D unresolved. This CDR3 is 13 amino acids long. From germline, CDR1 is SGHTA and CDR2 FQGNSA. Trimming removed 5 bases at V and 5 bases at J, with 12 bases between. The CDR3 region has the DNA TGTGCCAGCAGCCAGCCCTCGGTGGAGACCCAGTACTTC. This gives the protein CASSQPSVETQYF.

This clone was observed a single time. The gene calls are TRBV7-2 and TRBJ2-3; D is undetermined. The germline gives CDR1 SGHTA, CDR2 FQGNSA. The CDR3 is 16 amino acids. V lost 1 base and J 8 bases, leaving 19 bases between the germline ends. CDR3 DNA sequence: TGTGCCAGCAGCTTAGAACTCTTGCAGTCTCGGGTTACGCAGTATTTT. Protein: CASSLELLQSRVTQYF.

V is TRBV6-5 and J is TRBJ1-5; a possible D gene is TRBD1 (5 bases). Germline loops: CDR1 MNHEY, CDR2 SVGAGI. The V and J ends lost 7 bases and 2 bases respectively, with 15 bases between them. The CDR3 totals 15 residues. CDR3 in DNA: TGTGCCAGCAACCCGGGGGAGCTGGGCAATCAGCCCCAGCATTTT. Translating it yields CASNPGELGNQPQHF.

The chain has TRBV6-1 and TRBJ1-1; 8 bases fit TRBD1. CDR3 length: 12 residues. J lost 4 bases, V lost 8 bases, and 3 bases had no gene match. CDR1 and CDR2 (germline): MNHNS, SASEGT. CDR3 sequence (DNA): TGTGCCAGCCTCGGGACAGGCACTGAAGCTTTCTTT. Amino acid sequence: CASLGTGTEAFF.

The chain joins TRBV30 to TRBJ2-5; unclear D gene. From germline, CDR1 is GTSNPN and CDR2 SVGIG (reference sequence). Between the trimmed V and J ends, which lost 0 bases and 1 base, there was a span of 3 bases. The CDR3 spans 12 residues. CDR3 DNA: TGTGCCTGGAGTGTGGCCCAAGAGACCCAGTACTTC. Translated: CAWSVAQETQYF.

In nucleotides, the CDR3 is TGTGCCAGCTCACCAACCGGGACTAGCGGTAATAGGGAGCAGTTCTTC. Amino acid sequence: CASSPTGTSGNREQFF. The chain employs TRBV18 and TRBJ2-1; TRBD2 matches 11 bases. Germline V lookup: CDR1 KGHSH, CDR2 LQKENI. The CDR3 is 16 amino acids. With 2 bases clipped from V and 10 bases from J, the junction kept 10 bases outside the gene matches.

CDR3 loop: CASNRGDGNQPQHF. CDR3 DNA sequence: TGTGCCAGCAATCGGGGGGATGGCAATCAGCCCCAGCATTTT. The rearrangement links TRBV2 to TRBJ1-5; D is perhaps TRBD1 (5 bases). This CDR3 has 14 residues. V gave up 7 bases and J gave up 2 bases, with 12 bases separating them. Germline-derived CDR1 and CDR2 are SNHLY and FYNNEI.